This note documents a single T cell receptor (beta chain) sequence. Just one base apart from a much larger clone, this may be a read error. TCR alpha and beta CDR3 regions were amplified from RNA using iRepertoire nested multiplex PCR. Each CDR3 protein is one row after TCRdb ran MiXCR on the multiplex PCR reads. The sample shows fewer than 200,000 distinct CDR3 sequences, under 55% of them seen only once. Deletions cut 9 bases from V and 6 bases from J, with 17 bases between. CDR1 is MDHEN and CDR2 is SYDVKM in the germline V gene. The CDR3 totals 13 residues. This sample was included in a study of glioma-infiltrating T cells.

This TCR came from a human donor with low-grade glioma or glioblastoma, undergoing nonglioma brain surgery, or in good health (not recorded which). Sequenced input: glioma tissue, nonneoplastic brain tissue, or PBMCs (not recorded which). This sequence joins TRBV28 and TRBJ1-1, with a weak D call TRBD1 (6 bases). The CDR3 sequence: CARSPTGTPEAFF. The CDR3 DNA follows: TGTGCCAGGAGCCCAACAGGGACCCCTGAAGCTTTCTTT. Full variable domain (outside the CDR3, taken from reference TRBV28 and TRBJ1-1): DVKVTQSSRYLVKRTGEKVFLECVQDMDHENMFWYRQDPGLGLRLIYFSYDVKMKEKGDIPEGYSVSREKKERFSLILESASTNQTSMYLCARSPTGTPEAFFGQGTRLTVV.